This entry features one T cell receptor beta chain sequence. The record originates from a study of T cell changes during pregnancy in multiple sclerosis. Produced via immunoSEQ multiplex PCR; TCRdb's table is partial and in-frame only. This table has 45,000 to 50,000 clones, 85% to 95% appearing once. This CDR3 region has 14 residues. The germline V gene encodes CDR1 SGHDT and CDR2 YYEEEE. With V trimmed by 3 bases and J by 5 bases, 3 bases remained unmatched. This specimen was CD4+ T cells from peripheral blood mononuclear cells, taken in the second trimester of pregnancy. This TCR was recovered from a female donor in good health, enrolled as a control in a pregnancy study. This chain links TRBV5-6 with TRBJ2-2; 8 bases align to TRBD1. For the CDR3, the DNA is TGTGCCAGCAGCTCCGGACAGGGAACCGGGGAGCTGTTTTTT. It translates to CASSSGQGTGELFF.